One and the same sample provided the 27 T cell receptor beta chains below, sequenced in a study of cytomegalovirus exposure and HLA in healthy donors. Researchers ran the PCR with 60 Vbeta and 13 Jbeta primers. Profiling relied on immunoSEQ multiplex PCR, and the TCRdb table lists in-frame clones only, not all of them. This table holds 150,000 to 200,000 clones, roughly 79% found once. The sequenced sample consisted of PBMCs. The origin of the receptors is a man aged 30-40 years in good health and CMV-seronegative.

V gene TRBV10-2 combines with J gene TRBJ1-2; D is uncertain. Germline loops: CDR1 WSHSY, CDR2 SAAADI. With 3 bases removed from V and 8 bases from J, the gap between germline ends came to 10 bases. The CDR3 totals 12 residues. The CDR3 loop is CASSDGKSGYTF. CDR3 DNA sequence: TGCGCCAGCAGTGACGGGAAGTCGGGCTACACCTTC.

The chain has TRBV5-6 and TRBJ2-7; D might be TRBD2 (6 bases). Germline values: CDR1 SGHDT, CDR2 YYEEEE. The CDR3 has 15 amino acids. V lost 1 base, J lost 0 bases, and 11 bases lay in between. CDR3 sequence: CASSLRQLASYEQYF. In nucleotides, the CDR3 is TGTGCCAGCAGCTTGAGGCAACTAGCCTCCTACGAGCAGTACTTC.

The chain employs TRBV19 and TRBJ2-2; 7 bases are a match to TRBD2. The CDR3 totals 17 residues. Germline V gives CDR1 LNHDA, CDR2 SQIVND (reference sequence). V trimming: 7 bases; J trimming: 5 bases; junction bases outside the gene matches: 16. CDR3 coding DNA: TGTGCCAGTACCGTCGGGTTCGGGGGAGGGCCAACCGGGGAGCTGTTTTTT. Amino acids: CASTVGFGGGPTGELFF.

This clone has more than one count but fewer than ten. This chain links TRBV18 with TRBJ1-2; D call uncertain. The CDR3 runs 18 residues. Germline values: CDR1 KGHSH, CDR2 LQKENI. V dropped 3 bases and J dropped 0 bases, with 20 bases sitting between them. CDR3 nucleotide sequence: TGTGCCAGCTCACCTGTCTCCCTGCTGGCGGGAGCTAACTATGGCTACACCTTC. Translating it yields CASSPVSLLAGANYGYTF.

The rearrangement uses TRBV10-3 and TRBJ1-1, with D hard to call. The germline V gene encodes CDR1 ENHRY and CDR2 SYGVKD. V lost 3 bases to trimming and J lost 6 bases, with 14 bases between them. This CDR3 comprises 14 residues. Here the CDR3 DNA reads TGTGCCATCAGTGAAAATTTCCTGAGTGCTGAAGCTTTCTTT. This encodes CAISENFLSAEAFF.

The chain employs TRBV4-1 and TRBJ2-1; 8 bases align to TRBD2. The germline gives CDR1 MGHRA, CDR2 YSYEKL. V was pared by 5 bases and J by 6 bases, with 9 bases of the junction left unmatched. This CDR3 is built from 15 residues. CDR3 coding DNA: TGCGCCAGCAGCACCCAAGCGGGAGCCGTCAATGAGCAGTTCTTC. Protein sequence: CASSTQAGAVNEQFF.

The chain employs TRBV7-3 and TRBJ2-2; TRBD1 aligns across 7 bases. The germline CDR1 and CDR2 sequences are SGHTA and FQGTGA. The CDR3 runs 15 residues. V dropped 5 bases and J dropped 4; count of bases not matched to a gene: 7. In DNA form, the CDR3 reads TGTGCCAGCAGCCTCCAGACAGGGACCACCGGGGAGCTGTTTTTT. Residues: CASSLQTGTTGELFF.

The V gene is TRBV6-5, the J gene TRBJ2-5; tentatively, D is TRBD2 (5 bases). V lost 2 bases, J lost 5 bases, and 12 bases lay in between. In germline, CDR1 is MNHEY, CDR2 SVGAGI. This CDR3 region has 14 residues. CDR3 sequence: CASSYQLDSETQYF. In nucleotides, the CDR3 is TGTGCCAGCAGTTACCAACTAGACTCCGAGACCCAGTACTTC.

This chain connects TRBV30 to TRBJ1-5, with D tentatively TRBD1 (6 bases). V was trimmed by 2 bases and J by 0 bases, leaving 14 bases between them. Germline V lookup: CDR1 GTSNPN, CDR2 SVGIG (reference sequence). The CDR3 consists of 16 residues. The CDR3 DNA sequence: TGTGCCTGGAGTCGTAGGACAGCATATAGCAATCAGCCCCAGCATTTT. Its translation is CAWSRRTAYSNQPQHF. The entire variable domain, with the rest obtained from reference TRBV30 and TRBJ1-5, is as follows: SQTIHQWPATLVQPVGSPLSLECTVEGTSNPNLYWYRQAAGRGLQLLFYSVGIGQISSEVPQNLSASRPQDRQFILSSKKLLLSDSGFYLCAWSRRTAYSNQPQHFGDGTRLSIL.

The V gene is TRBV2, the J gene TRBJ2-3, with 7 positions matching TRBD1. The CDR3 is 11 amino acids. Looked up from germline, CDR1 is SNHLY and CDR2 is FYNNEI. V shed 4 bases and J 10 bases; nucleotides not matched to a gene: 2. The CDR3 nucleotides read TGTGCCAGCAGTGTCCAGGGGGCGCAGTATTTT. It encodes CASSVQGAQYF.

The V call is TRBV2, the J call TRBJ1-1, with 7 bases lining up with TRBD1. Per the germline V gene, CDR1 is SNHLY and CDR2 is FYNNEI. The junction had 4 bases not matched to a gene; V was cut back by 7 bases and J by 8 bases. The CDR3 runs 11 residues. The CDR3 protein is CASNRDREAFF. CDR3 in DNA: TGTGCCAGCAATCGGGACAGAGAAGCTTTCTTT.

V usage is TRBV11-2 and J usage is TRBJ2-1; possible D gene TRBD1, 6 bases. CDR3 size: 15 residues. Trimming shortened V by 5 bases and J by 0 bases, and 11 bases separated the two germline ends. CDR1 is SGHAT and CDR2 is FQNNGV in the germline V gene. The DNA of the CDR3 is TGTGCCAGCAGCCCGGGACACCGCTCCTACAATGAGCAGTTCTTC. As protein: CASSPGHRSYNEQFF.

The rearrangement joins TRBV4-1 to TRBJ1-4, with D unclear. CDR1 is MGHRA, CDR2 YSYEKL, per germline. V lost 1 base and J lost 3, with 9 bases in between. The CDR3 extends over 15 amino acids. The CDR3 here is CASSQVEQPNEKLFF. CDR3 sequence (DNA): TGCGCCAGCAGCCAAGTTGAACAGCCTAATGAAAAACTGTTTTTT.

V gene TRBV18 combines with J gene TRBJ2-7, with D hard to call. V lost 2 bases, J lost 1 base, and 12 bases lay in between. Germline-derived CDR1 and CDR2 are KGHSH and LQKENI. The CDR3 spans 15 residues. The CDR3: CASSPIRGQSYEQYF. CDR3 nucleotides: TGTGCCAGCTCACCAATACGCGGCCAGTCCTACGAGCAGTACTTC.

The chain carries TRBV7-9 and TRBJ2-7; 10 bases are shared with TRBD2. This CDR3 is 14 amino acids long. Germline V gives CDR1 SEHNR, CDR2 FQNEAQ (reference sequence). J was trimmed by 3 bases and V by 4 bases; bases with no gene match: 3. The CDR3 sequence is CASSSSGRVYEQYF. The CDR3, as DNA: TGTGCCAGCAGCTCCAGCGGGAGGGTCTACGAGCAGTACTTC.

The V gene is TRBV5-6, the J gene TRBJ2-5, with a possible D match to TRBD2 (6 bases). CDR3 length: 15 amino acids. Per germline, CDR1 SGHDT and CDR2 YYEEEE. The V gene lost 2 bases and the J gene lost 1 base, with 12 bases spanning the gap. CDR3 nucleotide sequence: TGTGCCAGCAGCTTTGGGTGGGAGGTCCAAGAGACCCAGTACTTC. Its translation: CASSFGWEVQETQYF.

The gene calls are TRBV7-8 and TRBJ2-7, with 7 bases aligning to TRBD1. The V segment lost 1 base and the J segment 6 bases; nucleotides outside the gene matches: 9. This CDR3 region has 15 residues. Germline lookup yields CDR1 SGHVS and CDR2 FQNEAQ. The CDR3 region has the DNA TGTGCCAGCAGCTTAGATTCTAACAGGGGTCGCGAGCAGTACTTC. Encoded protein: CASSLDSNRGREQYF.

The rearrangement links TRBV4-1 to TRBJ2-5, with D possibly matching TRBD1 (6 bases). The CDR3 consists of 11 residues. Looked up from germline, CDR1 is MGHRA and CDR2 is YSYEKL. Trimming removed 5 bases from V and 9 bases from J, with 10 bases in between. The CDR3 DNA reads as TGCGCCAGCAGCACCAACAGGGCCCAGTACTTC. The encoded protein is CASSTNRAQYF.

The CDR3, as DNA: TGTGCCAGCAGTTACGACGGGGACAGCCCTAATGAAAAACTGTTTTTT. Protein: CASSYDGDSPNEKLFF. J is TRBJ1-4 and V is TRBV6-5; 7 bases agree with TRBD1. V lost 2 bases to trimming and J lost 3 bases; unmatched junction nucleotides: 6. In germline, CDR1 is MNHEY, CDR2 SVGAGI. CDR3 length: 16 residues.

The rearrangement uses TRBV4-1 and TRBJ2-1; 8 nucleotides align to TRBD1. The trim removed 2 bases at V and 4 bases at J, leaving 7 bases unmatched. CDR1 is MGHRA and CDR2 is YSYEKL in the germline V gene. The CDR3 consists of 16 residues. The CDR3 loop reads CASSQPGQGWYNEQFF. The CDR3 DNA is TGCGCCAGCAGCCAACCTGGACAGGGCTGGTACAATGAGCAGTTCTTC.

The chain employs TRBV25-1 and TRBJ2-2; TRBD1 matches 8 bases. From germline, CDR1 is MGHDK and CDR2 SYGVNS. This CDR3 is 13 amino acids long. Trimming cost V 7 bases and J 3 bases; bases outside gene matches: 1. CDR3 nucleotide sequence: TGTGCCAGCACGGACAGGGACACCGGGGAGCTGTTTTTT. Amino acids: CASTDRDTGELFF.

This clone was counted a single time. The chain carries TRBV5-4 and TRBJ2-1; 12 bases agree with TRBD2. Germline lookup yields CDR1 SGHNT and CDR2 YYREEE (reference sequence). Unmatched junction bases numbered 5, after V lost 4 bases and J lost 6 bases. The CDR3 covers 15 residues. CDR3 residues: CASSKTSGSGNEQFF. CDR3 DNA: TGTGCCAGCAGCAAGACTAGCGGGAGTGGCAATGAGCAGTTCTTC.

The chain uses TRBV19 and TRBJ2-7; 9 nucleotides match TRBD1. The CDR3 contains 15 residues. The junction had 6 bases not matched to a gene; V was cut back by 3 bases and J by 3 bases. Looked up from germline, CDR1 is LNHDA and CDR2 is SQIVND (reference sequence). The CDR3 DNA is TGTGCCAGTAGTATCTCCAGACAGGGGGACTACGAGCAGTACTTC. Encoded protein: CASSISRQGDYEQYF.

V and J are TRBV2 and TRBJ1-1, with 7 bases matching TRBD1. Per the germline V gene, CDR1 is SNHLY and CDR2 is FYNNEI. With V trimmed by 0 bases and J by 7 bases, 2 bases remained unmatched. This CDR3 has 13 residues. CDR3 nucleotides: TGTGCCAGCAGTGAAGCAAGACAGGGTGAAGCTTTCTTT. Its protein product is CASSEARQGEAFF.

V usage is TRBV7-9 and J usage is TRBJ2-1, with 7 nucleotides matching TRBD1. This CDR3 is built from 15 residues. Germline V gene data show CDR1 as SEHNR and CDR2 as FQNEAQ (reference sequence). Trimming cost V 5 bases and J 9 bases; bases outside gene matches: 13. The CDR3 loop is CASSETGQPGGEQFF. CDR3 coding DNA: TGTGCCAGCAGCGAGACGGGACAGCCAGGGGGTGAGCAGTTCTTC.

V usage is TRBV9 and J usage is TRBJ2-2; 7 nucleotides match TRBD1. CDR1 is SGDLS and CDR2 is YYNGEE in the germline V gene. The CDR3 has 15 amino acids. With V trimmed by 1 base and J by 4 bases, 4 bases remained unmatched. The CDR3 loop reads CASSVTAGGTGELFF. CDR3 DNA: TGTGCCAGCAGCGTAACGGCAGGGGGCACCGGGGAGCTGTTTTTT. Variable domain in full (rest from reference TRBV9 and TRBJ2-2): DSGVTQTPKHLITATGQRVTLRCSPRSGDLSVYWYQQSLDQGLQFLIQYYNGEERAKGNILERFSAQQFPDLHSELNLSSLELGDSALYFCASSVTAGGTGELFFGEGSRLTVL.

CDR3 DNA: TGCGCCAGCAGCCAAGATAGCCAGGAGACCCAGTACTTC. The encoded protein is CASSQDSQETQYF. The chain is built from TRBV4-1 and TRBJ2-5, with unresolved D. Germline V gives CDR1 MGHRA, CDR2 YSYEKL. The CDR3 sequence is 13 residues long. V was shortened by 0 bases and J by 5 bases, with 7 bases between the two germline ends.